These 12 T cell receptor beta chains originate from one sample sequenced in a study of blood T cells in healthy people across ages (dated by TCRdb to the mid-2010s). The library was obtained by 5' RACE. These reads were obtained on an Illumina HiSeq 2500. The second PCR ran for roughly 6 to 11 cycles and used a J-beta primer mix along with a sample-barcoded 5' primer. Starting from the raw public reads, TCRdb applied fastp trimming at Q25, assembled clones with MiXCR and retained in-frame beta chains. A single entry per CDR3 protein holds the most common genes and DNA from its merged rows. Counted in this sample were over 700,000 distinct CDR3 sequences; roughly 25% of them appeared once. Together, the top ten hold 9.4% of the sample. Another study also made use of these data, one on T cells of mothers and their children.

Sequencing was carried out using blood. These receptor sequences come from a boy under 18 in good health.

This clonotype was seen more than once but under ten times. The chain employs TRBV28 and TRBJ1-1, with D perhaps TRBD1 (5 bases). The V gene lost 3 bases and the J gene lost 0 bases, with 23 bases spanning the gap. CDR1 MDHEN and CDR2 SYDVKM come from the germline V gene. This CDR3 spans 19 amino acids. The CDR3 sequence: CASSFPSDKLVNMNTEAFF. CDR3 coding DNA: TGTGCCAGCAGTTTTCCCTCGGACAAATTAGTAAATATGAACACTGAAGCTTTCTTT.

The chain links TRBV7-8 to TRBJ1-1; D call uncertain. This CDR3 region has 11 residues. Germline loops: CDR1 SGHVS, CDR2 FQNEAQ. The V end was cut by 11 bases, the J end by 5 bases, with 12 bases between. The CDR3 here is CACLEGTEAFF. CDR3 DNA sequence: TGTGCCTGTTTGGAAGGTACTGAAGCTTTCTTT.

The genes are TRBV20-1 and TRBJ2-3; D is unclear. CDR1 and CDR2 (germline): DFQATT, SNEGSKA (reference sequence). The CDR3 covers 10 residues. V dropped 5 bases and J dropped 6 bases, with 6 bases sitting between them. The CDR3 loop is CSARVDTQYF. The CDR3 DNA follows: TGCAGTGCTCGGGTGGATACGCAGTATTTT.

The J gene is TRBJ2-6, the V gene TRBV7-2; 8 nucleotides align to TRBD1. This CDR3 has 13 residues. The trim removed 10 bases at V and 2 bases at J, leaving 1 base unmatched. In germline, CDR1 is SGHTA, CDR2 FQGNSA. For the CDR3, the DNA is TGTGCCAACAGGGGGGCTGGGGCCAACGTCCTGACTTTC. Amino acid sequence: CANRGAGANVLTF.

The CDR3: CASSQAGLAGTYEQYF. For the CDR3, the DNA is TGTGCCAGCAGCCAAGCAGGACTAGCGGGGACCTACGAGCAGTACTTC. This sequence joins TRBV3-1 and TRBJ2-7; 12 bases match TRBD2. The germline V gene encodes CDR1 LGHDT and CDR2 YNNKEL (reference sequence). The CDR3 spans 16 residues. After removal of 1 base from V and 2 bases from J, the junction contained 3 bases not matched to a gene.

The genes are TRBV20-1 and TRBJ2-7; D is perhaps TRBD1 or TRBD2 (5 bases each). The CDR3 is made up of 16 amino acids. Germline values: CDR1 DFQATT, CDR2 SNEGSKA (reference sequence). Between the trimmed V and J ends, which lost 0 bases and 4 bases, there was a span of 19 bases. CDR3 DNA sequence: TGCAGTGCTAGAGATTCCTTCGGGACGGAACCTTACGAGCAGTACTTC. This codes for CSARDSFGTEPYEQYF.

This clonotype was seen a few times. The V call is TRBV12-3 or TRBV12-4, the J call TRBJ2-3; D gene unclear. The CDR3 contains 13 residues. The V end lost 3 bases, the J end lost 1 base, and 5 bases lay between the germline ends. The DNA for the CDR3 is TGTGCCAGCAGTTTCTACCGCACAGATACGCAGTATTTT. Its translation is CASSFYRTDTQYF.

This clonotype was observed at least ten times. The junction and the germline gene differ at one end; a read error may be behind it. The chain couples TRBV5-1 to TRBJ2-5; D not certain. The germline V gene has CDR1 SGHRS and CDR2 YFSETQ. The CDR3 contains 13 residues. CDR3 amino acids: CASRLGGQETQYF. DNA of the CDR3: TGCGCCAGCAGGTTGGGCGGACAAGAGACCCAGTACTTC.

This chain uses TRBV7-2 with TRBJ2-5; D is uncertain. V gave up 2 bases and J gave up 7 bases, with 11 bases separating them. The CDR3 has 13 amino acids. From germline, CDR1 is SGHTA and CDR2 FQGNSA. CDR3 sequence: CASSLKGSVTQYF. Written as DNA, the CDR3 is TGTGCCAGCAGCTTAAAGGGCAGTGTGACCCAGTACTTC.

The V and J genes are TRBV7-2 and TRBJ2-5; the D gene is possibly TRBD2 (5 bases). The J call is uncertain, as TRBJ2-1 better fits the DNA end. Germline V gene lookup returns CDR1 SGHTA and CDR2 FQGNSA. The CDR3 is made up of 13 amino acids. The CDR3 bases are TGTGCCAGCAGCTTAACTAGTATGGGTGAGCAGTTCTTC. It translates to CASSLTSMGEQFF.

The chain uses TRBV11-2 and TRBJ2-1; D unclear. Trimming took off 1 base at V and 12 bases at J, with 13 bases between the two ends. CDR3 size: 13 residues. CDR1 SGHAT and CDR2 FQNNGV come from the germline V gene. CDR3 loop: CASSLAQSIGQFF. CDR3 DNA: TGTGCCAGCAGCTTAGCACAGTCAATCGGGCAGTTCTTC.

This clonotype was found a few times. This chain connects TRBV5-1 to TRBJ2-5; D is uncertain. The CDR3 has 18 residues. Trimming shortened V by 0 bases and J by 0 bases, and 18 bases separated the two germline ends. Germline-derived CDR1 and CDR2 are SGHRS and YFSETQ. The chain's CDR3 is CASSLDNGRPSYQETQYF. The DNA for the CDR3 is TGCGCCAGCAGCTTGGATAACGGGCGGCCTTCGTACCAAGAGACCCAGTACTTC.